These 20 T cell receptor beta chains were all obtained from the same sample, sequenced in a study of a mutant IDH1 vaccine in newly diagnosed glioma. This sample's time point: baseline, week 1 (first vaccination visit). Treatment given: pre-vaccination baseline after standard-of-care therapy. Measured with immunoSEQ multiplex PCR; TCRdb has only the in-frame clones, and not every one. The repertoire has about 66,000 clones, 70% to 90% of them found once; the top ten carry roughly 2.8%. Here the sequenced sample was PBMCs, taken from a glioma patient treated with radiotherapy, temozolomide or both. Receptor source: a man aged 30 to 39 with glioma.

V gene TRBV5-1 combines with J gene TRBJ1-3; 12 bases agree with TRBD1. CDR3 length: 17 residues. The germline CDR1 and CDR2 sequences are SGHRS and YFSETQ. V shed 4 bases and J 4 bases; nucleotides not matched to a gene: 9. CDR3 sequence: CASSEGTGGAIGNTIYF. CDR3 nucleotide sequence: TGCGCCAGCAGCGAAGGGACAGGGGGCGCGATAGGAAACACCATATATTTT.

This clone was observed a handful of times. V gene TRBV18 combines with J gene TRBJ1-2; no reliable D call. The CDR3 length is 14 residues. The V gene's germline CDR1 is KGHSH and CDR2 LQKENI. Trimming removed 3 bases at V and 6 bases at J, with 14 bases between. The CDR3 DNA follows: TGTGCCAGCTCACCCTACTTGGCCGAGGATGGCTACACCTTC. Its translation: CASSPYLAEDGYTF.

This chain links TRBV2 with TRBJ2-7, with 8 positions matching TRBD1. The J segment lost 3 bases and the V segment lost 3 bases, leaving 10 bases of the junction unmatched. The V gene's germline CDR1 is SNHLY and CDR2 FYNNEI. This CDR3 region has 16 residues. The CDR3 DNA reads as TGTGCCAGCAGTGAGGGGTTCGGACAGGGACACTACGAGCAGTACTTC. Its protein is CASSEGFGQGHYEQYF.

The chain carries TRBV5-4 and TRBJ1-5; D not certain. V was pared by 0 bases and J by 5 bases, with 6 bases between. The germline V gene has CDR1 SGHNT and CDR2 YYREEE (reference sequence). CDR3 length: 13 residues. The DNA of the CDR3 is TGTGCCAGCAGCTTGGGCTGGGATCAGCCCCAGCATTTT. This sequence encodes CASSLGWDQPQHF.

The chain employs TRBV4-1 and TRBJ2-7; tentative D call: TRBD1 (6 bases). Between the trimmed V and J ends, which lost 4 bases and 1 base, there was a span of 11 bases. CDR1 and CDR2 (germline): MGHRA, YSYEKL. CDR3 size: 14 residues. CDR3 nucleotides: TGCGCCAGCAGCCCCTCGACAGGTTCCTACGAGCAGTACTTC. It yields the protein CASSPSTGSYEQYF.

The chain joins TRBV27 to TRBJ1-1, with D perhaps matching TRBD1 (6 bases). This CDR3 has 14 residues. Germline loops: CDR1 MNHEY, CDR2 SMNVEV (reference sequence). The V end was cut by 8 bases, the J end by 1 base, with 14 bases between. In nucleotides, the CDR3 is TGTGCCAGCCACGCCCAGGGGAGGAACACTGAAGCTTTCTTT. This sequence encodes CASHAQGRNTEAFF.

V is TRBV4-1 and J is TRBJ1-1; D uncertain. Germline CDR1 MGHRA, CDR2 YSYEKL. The CDR3 has 14 amino acids. Trimming stripped 3 bases from V and 4 bases from J, with 12 bases between. CDR3 bases: TGCGCCAGCAGCCAGATCGACGGTCGCACTGAAGCTTTCTTT. Its translation: CASSQIDGRTEAFF.

J is TRBJ2-5 and V is TRBV11-3; D is unclear. Looked up from germline, CDR1 is SGHNT and CDR2 is YENEEA. CDR3 length: 13 amino acids. Trimming removed 5 bases at V and 5 bases at J, with 12 bases between. The CDR3 sequence is CASSRGVSETQYF. The CDR3 DNA reads TGTGCCAGCAGCCGAGGAGTCAGCGAGACCCAGTACTTC. Based on the CDR3 plus reference TRBV11-3 and TRBJ2-5, the full variable domain is EAGVVQSPRYKIIEKKQPVAFWCNPISGHNTLYWYLQNLGQGPELLIRYENEEAVDDSQLPKDRFSAERLKGVDSTLKIQPAELGDSAVYLCASSRGVSETQYFGPGTRLLVL.

This clone was seen once. Germline is not matched at one junction end, which may reflect a read error. The chain carries TRBV29-1 and TRBJ1-3; D gene ambiguous. From germline, CDR1 is SQVTM and CDR2 ANQGSEA. The CDR3 totals 12 residues. The CDR3 is CGVEGYENTIYF. The CDR3 DNA sequence: TGCGGCGTTGAGGGATATGAAAACACCATATATTTT.

The chain couples TRBV19 to TRBJ2-7, with 12 bases matching TRBD2. The CDR3 covers 13 residues. With 8 bases clipped from V and 2 bases from J, the junction kept 1 base outside the gene matches. Germline CDR1 reads LNHDA; CDR2 reads SQIVND (reference sequence). The CDR3 DNA reads as TGTGCCAGTTCTAGCGGGGGGGCCTACGAGCAGTACTTC. Amino acids: CASSSGGAYEQYF.

The genes are TRBV5-4 and TRBJ1-2; tentative D call: TRBD1 (6 bases). Germline V gene sequence: CDR1 SGHNT, CDR2 YYREEE (reference sequence). CDR3 length: 14 residues. V was shortened by 0 bases and J by 4 bases, with 10 bases between the two germline ends. The CDR3 DNA follows: TGTGCCAGCAGCTTGGCGGGGGCCGGCTATGGCTACACCTTC. Protein: CASSLAGAGYGYTF.

The chain joins TRBV29-1 to TRBJ2-7; the D gene is possibly TRBD1 (5 bases). Germline lookup yields CDR1 SQVTM and CDR2 ANQGSEA. This CDR3 has 14 residues. The V gene lost 0 bases and the J gene lost 6 bases, with 15 bases spanning the gap. In DNA, the CDR3 is TGCAGCGTTGAAGAAGGGCAGGGTACCTCCGAGCAGTACTTC. Protein: CSVEEGQGTSEQYF.

For the CDR3, the DNA is TGTGCCAGCAGCTACGGACTAGCGGGGGGGCCCCGTGAAGTCGGGGAGCTGTTTTTT. Encoded protein: CASSYGLAGGPREVGELFF. The chain uses TRBV7-9 and TRBJ2-2, with 15 bases fitting TRBD2. Germline V gene sequence: CDR1 SEHNR, CDR2 FQNEAQ (reference sequence). This CDR3 spans 19 amino acids. The junction had 13 bases not matched to a gene; V was cut back by 4 bases and J by 7 bases.

A single count supports this clone. This chain links TRBV4-1 with TRBJ1-3; D remains unclear. The CDR3 runs 16 residues. CDR1 is MGHRA, CDR2 YSYEKL, per germline. V was shortened by 0 bases and J by 2 bases, with 11 bases between the two germline ends. The CDR3 DNA reads as TGCGCCAGCAGCCAAGAAAGTTCCGCGACTGGAAACACCATATATTTT. Encoded protein: CASSQESSATGNTIYF.

This chain links TRBV4-2 with TRBJ2-2; possibly TRBD1 for D (6 bases). Germline lookup yields CDR1 LGHNA and CDR2 YNFKEQ. The V end lost 4 bases, the J end lost 3 bases, and 12 bases lay between the germline ends. This CDR3 comprises 15 residues. The CDR3 sequence: CASSPRGIDTGELFF. Written as DNA, the CDR3 is TGTGCCAGCAGCCCCAGGGGAATAGACACCGGGGAGCTGTTTTTT.

The rearrangement uses TRBV29-1 and TRBJ1-2; tentatively, D is TRBD1 (6 bases). This CDR3 has 13 amino acids. Germline V gene lookup returns CDR1 SQVTM and CDR2 ANQGSEA. Deletions cut 3 bases from V and 0 bases from J, with 8 bases between. In DNA, the CDR3 is TGCAGCGTTGAGGGGACAACTAACTATGGCTACACCTTC. The encoded protein is CSVEGTTNYGYTF. Together with reference TRBV29-1 and TRBJ1-2, the CDR3 gives the full variable domain: SAVISQKPSRDICQRGTSLTIQCQVDSQVTMMFWYRQQPGQSLTLIATANQGSEATYESGFVIDKFPISRPNLTFSTLTVSNMSPEDSSIYLCSVEGTTNYGYTFGSGTRLTVV.

This chain uses TRBV28 with TRBJ2-2; possibly TRBD2 for D (7 bases). Trimming cost V 6 bases and J 0 bases, with 11 bases left between them. This CDR3 is built from 15 residues. CDR1 and CDR2 from the germline V gene are MDHEN and SYDVKM. The CDR3 DNA follows: TGTGCCAGCAGCCCCGGGGGGCCGAACACCGGGGAGCTGTTTTTT. It encodes CASSPGGPNTGELFF.

The chain recombines TRBV7-6 with TRBJ1-1; no clear D gene. The CDR3 is 12 residues long. The V gene lost 5 bases and the J gene lost 5 bases, with 9 bases spanning the gap. The germline CDR1 and CDR2 sequences are SGHVS and FNYEAQ. The CDR3 nucleotides are TGTGCCAGCAGCACCGACGGGACTGAAGCTTTCTTT. Translated: CASSTDGTEAFF.

This chain joins TRBV10-3 and TRBJ2-7; D is possibly TRBD2 (5 bases). Trimming shortened V by 10 bases and J by 2 bases, and 15 bases separated the two germline ends. The length of the CDR3 is 13 residues. Germline-derived CDR1 and CDR2 are ENHRY and SYGVKD. The CDR3 DNA follows: TGTGCCACGGGGATGACAAGTACCTACGAGCAGTACTTC. Protein product: CATGMTSTYEQYF.

CDR3: CASTTGGQSHTGELFF. Here the CDR3 DNA reads TGTGCCAGCACCACGGGCGGCCAATCCCACACCGGGGAGCTGTTTTTT. This rearrangement joins TRBV5-4 to TRBJ2-2; no definite D call. This CDR3 contains 16 residues. Germline CDR1 SGHNT, CDR2 YYREEE (reference sequence). Trimming removed 6 bases at V and 3 bases at J, with 18 bases between.